What follows describes a single T cell receptor beta chain. Sequenced by immunoSEQ multiplex PCR; TCRdb stores in-frame clones only, minus some. The sample yields about 440,000 clones, 90% seen once. The CDR3 has 16 amino acids. J lost 5 bases, V lost 3 bases, and 8 bases had no gene match. The sample originates from a study of Ad26.COV2.S vaccination and SARS-CoV-2 variants. Treatment specified: around 19 received Ad26.COV2.S at low or high dose, single or two shots; several received placebo; per-sample allocation not given. Sample collection was performed on day 63 after the first vaccine or placebo injection.

The sample was peripheral blood, taken in a trial of Ad26.COV2.S vaccine versus placebo. The chain has TRBV5-7 and TRBJ2-5; 12 bases are a match to TRBD2. TRBV5-7 is marked as an open reading frame, function uncertain. The clonotype was recovered from a person between 18 and 65 years old who received the Ad26.COV2.S COVID-19 vaccine or a placebo. This CDR3 reads CASSWTSGMIWETQYF. CDR3 bases: TGTGCCAGCAGCTGGACTAGCGGGATGATTTGGGAGACCCAGTACTTC.